Each of the 5 T cell receptor beta chains below was sequenced from the same sample in a study of radiation and T cells in renal cell carcinoma. Sample time point: blood 4 weeks post-SBRT, at nephrectomy. Treatment reported: 15 Gy SBRT to primary tumor, nephrectomy 4 weeks later. Profiled with immunoSEQ multiplex PCR; TCRdb holds only in-frame clones, not every one. The sample yields around 180,000 clones, around 89% seen once. This specimen was blood, taken from a patient whose treatment included radiotherapy and nephrectomy. The receptors stem from a woman in her 50s with renal cell carcinoma.

The CDR3 sequence is CASSSPGLGEQYF. CDR3 in DNA: TGTGCCAGCAGCTCCCCGGGGCTGGGAGAGCAGTACTTC. The chain is built from TRBV7-2 and TRBJ2-7; D may be TRBD1 or TRBD2 (5 bases each). The length of the CDR3 is 13 residues. The V end was cut by 4 bases, the J end by 7 bases, with 14 bases between. Germline loops: CDR1 SGHTA, CDR2 FQGNSA.

The chain links TRBV9 to TRBJ2-5; no clear D gene. This CDR3 region has 13 residues. Germline V gene lookup returns CDR1 SGDLS and CDR2 YYNGEE. Deletions cut 0 bases from V and 5 bases from J, with 8 bases between. CDR3 nucleotides: TGTGCCAGCAGCGTAGGAGGTTGGGAGACCCAGTACTTC. Translating it yields CASSVGGWETQYF.

Remarks on this clone: The same CDR3 can be traced to other DNA sequences in this sample. The chain couples TRBV19 to TRBJ1-1; D might be TRBD1 (5 bases). Trimming took 5 bases from V and 0 from J, leaving 7 bases between them. Per the germline V gene, CDR1 is LNHDA and CDR2 is SQIVND (reference sequence). The CDR3 contains 13 residues. The CDR3, as DNA: TGTGCCAGTAGTCGGGGGGTGAACACTGAAGCTTTCTTT. Encoded protein: CASSRGVNTEAFF. Using reference TRBV19 and TRBJ1-1 for the parts outside the CDR3, the full variable domain is DGGITQSPKYLFRKEGQNVTLSCEQNLNHDAMYWYRQDPGQGLRLIYYSQIVNDFQKGDIAEGYSVSREKKESFPLTVTSAQKNPTAFYLCASSRGVNTEAFFGQGTRLTVV.

The gene calls are TRBV4-3 and TRBJ2-6; D is unclear. CDR3 length: 18 amino acids. Germline-derived CDR1 and CDR2 are LGHNA and YSLEER. Trimming cost V 0 bases and J 4 bases, with 16 bases left between them. The CDR3 DNA follows: TGCGCCAGCAGCCAAGAGAGTAGTGGCGCTACCGGGGCCAACGTCCTGACTTTC. Encoded protein: CASSQESSGATGANVLTF.

This clone was observed once. The chain couples TRBV5-6 to TRBJ1-4, with 9 positions matching TRBD1. The CDR3 is 15 amino acids. J gave up 8 bases and V 4 bases, and 9 bases lay outside the gene matches. The germline V gene encodes CDR1 SGHDT and CDR2 YYEEEE. The CDR3 sequence is CASSTAGTGKEKLFF. CDR3 in DNA: TGTGCCAGCAGCACCGCCGGGACAGGGAAAGAAAAACTGTTTTTT.